The 7 T cell receptor beta chains below come from one sample, sequenced in a study of CD8+ T cells in alopecia areata. Extracted RNA was reverse transcribed, and the resulting cDNA served as sequencing template. The data were produced by immunoSEQ multiplex PCR, yet TCRdb's version contains in-frame clones alone and is incomplete. The sample has 65,000 to 95,000 clones, around 54% seen once. Material: NKG2D-high CD8+ T cells sorted from blood. These receptors all stem from a human donor with alopecia areata.

The J gene is TRBJ2-3, the V gene TRBV29-1, with 14 bases aligning to TRBD2. With 3 bases clipped from V and 2 bases from J, the junction kept 4 bases outside the gene matches. CDR1 and CDR2 from the germline V gene are SQVTM and ANQGSEA. The CDR3 is 16 amino acids. The CDR3 protein is CSVEGGLAGATDTQYF. CDR3 coding DNA: TGCAGCGTTGAGGGGGGACTAGCGGGAGCCACAGATACGCAGTATTTT.

The rearrangement uses TRBV2 and TRBJ1-5, with D possibly being TRBD1 (6 bases). In germline, CDR1 is SNHLY, CDR2 FYNNEI. The CDR3 sequence is 15 residues long. V was trimmed by 8 bases and J by 5 bases, leaving 19 bases between them. CDR3 amino acids: CASAEGGKRDQPQHF. The CDR3 DNA reads as TGTGCCAGCGCGGAAGGGGGGAAGCGGGATCAGCCCCAGCATTTT.

The chain recombines TRBV30 with TRBJ1-1; 7 bases fit TRBD1. Germline V gene lookup returns CDR1 GTSNPN and CDR2 SVGIG (reference sequence). Trimming cost V 5 bases and J 5 bases; bases outside gene matches: 14. CDR3 size: 15 residues. In DNA form, the CDR3 reads TGTGCCTGGTTTGGAGGACAGGCCCTTAAAACTGAAGCTTTCTTT. Translated: CAWFGGQALKTEAFF.

This clone was recorded a few times. V gene TRBV10-3 combines with J gene TRBJ2-7, with D uncertain. The germline V and J ends were trimmed by 0 bases and 0 bases, with 6 bases remaining between them. Per germline, CDR1 ENHRY and CDR2 SYGVKD. The CDR3 loop spans 14 amino acids. The CDR3 DNA reads as TGTGCCATCAGTGAGTCGGCCAGCTCCTACGAGCAGTACTTC. It codes for CAISESASSYEQYF.

V usage is TRBV11-3 and J usage is TRBJ1-1, with 8 nucleotides matching TRBD1. CDR1 is SGHNT, CDR2 YENEEA, per germline. CDR3 length equals 14 residues. V lost 6 bases to trimming and J lost 6 bases; unmatched junction nucleotides: 9. CDR3 protein: CASSLRTGFAEAFF. In nucleotides, the CDR3 is TGTGCCAGCAGTCTGAGGACAGGGTTCGCTGAAGCTTTCTTT.

V and J are TRBV4-3 and TRBJ2-7; TRBD2 is a possible D gene (5 bases). Trimming stripped 0 bases from V and 0 bases from J, with 9 bases between. CDR1 LGHNA and CDR2 YSLEER come from the germline V gene. This CDR3 has 15 amino acids. CDR3 bases: TGCGCCAGCAGCCAAGAATTAGGGAGCTCCTACGAGCAGTACTTC. Protein product: CASSQELGSSYEQYF.

The V call is TRBV5-6, the J call TRBJ1-1; tentative D call: TRBD1 (5 bases). Germline CDR1 SGHDT, CDR2 YYEEEE. V lost 2 bases and J lost 8, with 10 bases in between. CDR3 length: 12 amino acids. CDR3 sequence (DNA): TGTGCCAGCAGCTTTGGCCAGGGAGAAGCTTTCTTT. Translating gives CASSFGQGEAFF. Full variable domain (outside the CDR3, taken from reference TRBV5-6 and TRBJ1-1): DAGVTQSPTHLIKTRGQQVTLRCSPKSGHDTVSWYQQALGQGPQFIFQYYEEEERQRGNFPDRFSGHQFPNYSSELNVNALLLGDSALYLCASSFGQGEAFFGQGTRLTVV.